The T cell receptor (beta chain) described here comes from a study of Graves' ophthalmopathy and Graves' hyperthyroidism. Among the hyperthyroidism patients, all were newly diagnosed, aged 18 to 65, with under 2 months' duration. The sequenced template was RNA, covering the TCR beta CDR3 region. First-round RT-PCR used HTBI primers; second-round multiplex PCR followed. TCRdb analysed the multiplex PCR reads with MiXCR anew, one entry per CDR3 protein. The sample consists of around 1,200,000 distinct CDR3 sequences, less than 45% of them appearing once. This clonotype was seen a handful of times. This CDR3 comprises 15 residues. J lost 1 base, V lost 3 bases, and 3 bases had no gene match. In germline, CDR1 is MNHNY, CDR2 SVGAGI (reference sequence).

The chain couples TRBV6-6 to TRBJ2-5; 9 bases line up with TRBD1. The sequencing input was peripheral blood or thyroid tissue (not recorded which). The TCR comes from an adult man with Graves' hyperthyroidism. Here the CDR3 DNA reads TGTGCCAGCAGTTATCGGGGACAGGGCCAAGAGACCCAGTACTTC. As protein: CASSYRGQGQETQYF.